This entry lists 23 T cell receptor beta chains sequenced from one sample in a study of cytomegalovirus exposure and HLA in healthy donors. The PCR contained 60 Vbeta and 13 Jbeta primers. Assay: immunoSEQ multiplex PCR; the TCRdb copy retains only in-frame clones and omits some. The table has 100,000 to 150,000 clones, around three quarters seen once; the top ten hold over 5.5%. The sample was PBMCs. These receptors were collected from a woman aged 35 to 49 in good health and CMV-seronegative.

This chain links TRBV5-6 with TRBJ1-5; D is possibly TRBD1 (5 bases). The CDR3 runs 15 residues. The germline V gene encodes CDR1 SGHDT and CDR2 YYEEEE. The germline V and J ends were trimmed by 4 bases and 3 bases, with 14 bases remaining between them. CDR3 nucleotides: TGTGCCAGCAGCGACAAGGGGCAGTTCAATCAGCCCCAGCATTTT. As protein: CASSDKGQFNQPQHF.

V usage is TRBV4-2 and J usage is TRBJ1-5; D is possibly TRBD1 (6 bases). The CDR3 spans 15 residues. V lost 0 bases, J lost 5 bases, and 11 bases lay in between. Germline V lookup: CDR1 LGHNA, CDR2 YNFKEQ. CDR3 loop: CASSQEQGGYQPQHF. CDR3 DNA sequence: TGTGCCAGCAGCCAAGAACAGGGCGGGTATCAGCCCCAGCATTTT.

V is TRBV7-2 and J is TRBJ2-5; TRBD2 matches 10 bases. V lost 1 base and J lost 2; bases outside the gene matches: 4. Germline V CDR1 and CDR2: SGHTA, FQGNSA. This CDR3 contains 16 residues. CDR3 DNA sequence: TGTGCCAGCAGCTTAGGCGCTAGCGGGGGTCAAGAGACCCAGTACTTC. Translating it yields CASSLGASGGQETQYF.

The chain is built from TRBV28 and TRBJ1-5, with D unresolved. The CDR3 contains 11 residues. The V gene lost 8 bases and the J gene lost 4 bases, with 6 bases spanning the gap. Looked up from germline, CDR1 is MDHEN and CDR2 is SYDVKM. DNA for the CDR3: TGTGCCAGCGGCCATAATCAGCCCCAGCATTTT. Protein sequence: CASGHNQPQHF.

The chain carries TRBV6-5 and TRBJ1-5, with 9 bases identical to TRBD1. With 5 bases clipped from V and 0 bases from J, the junction kept 2 bases outside the gene matches. Germline V gene sequence: CDR1 MNHEY, CDR2 SVGAGI. This CDR3 has 15 amino acids. The CDR3, as DNA: TGTGCCAGCAGTCCACAGGGGGCTAGCAATCAGCCCCAGCATTTT. This translates into CASSPQGASNQPQHF.

CDR3 coding DNA: TGCGCCAGCAGCTTCACCGGGACAGGGGAAGAGACCCAGTACTTC. As protein: CASSFTGTGEETQYF. The V gene is TRBV5-1, the J gene TRBJ2-5; 10 bases fit TRBD1. The ends lost 2 bases at V and 3 bases at J; junction bases unmatched: 4. CDR3 length: 15 amino acids. The germline V gene has CDR1 SGHRS and CDR2 YFSETQ.

This chain connects TRBV9 to TRBJ2-4, with 10 bases fitting TRBD2. Trimming at V came to 0 bases and at J to 9 bases, leaving 6 bases not matched to a gene. CDR1 is SGDLS and CDR2 is YYNGEE in the germline V gene. This CDR3 spans 15 amino acids. DNA for the CDR3: TGTGCCAGCAGCGTAGATTCGAGCGGGAGGGCCATTCAGTACTTC. Translation: CASSVDSSGRAIQYF.

This sequence joins TRBV19 and TRBJ1-2; 8 bases fit TRBD1. The J segment lost 6 bases and the V segment lost 3 bases, leaving 6 bases of the junction unmatched. There are 14 residues in the CDR3. Germline V gene sequence: CDR1 LNHDA, CDR2 SQIVND (reference sequence). Here the CDR3 reads CASSIWQGANGYTF. Here the CDR3 DNA reads TGTGCCAGTAGTATTTGGCAGGGGGCGAATGGCTACACCTTC.

This clone was detected only a few times. The chain carries TRBV25-1 and TRBJ2-2, with D maybe TRBD2 (5 bases). The CDR3 extends over 16 amino acids. Germline CDR1 is MGHDK and CDR2 is SYGVNS. The ends were cut back, 2 bases at V and 6 bases at J, with 16 bases in the middle. DNA of the CDR3: TGTGCCAGCAGTGAAAACCCCCTAGGGAGCGCCGGGGAGCTGTTTTTT. This codes for CASSENPLGSAGELFF.

The chain employs TRBV10-2 and TRBJ1-5; D may be TRBD1 (6 bases). Trimming took off 5 bases at V and 8 bases at J, with 13 bases between the two ends. The germline V gene has CDR1 WSHSY and CDR2 SAAADI. This CDR3 has 13 amino acids. CDR3 loop: CASSTQGLEPQHF. CDR3 nucleotide sequence: TGCGCCAGCAGTACACAGGGCTTGGAGCCCCAGCATTTT.

This clone was recorded once. V usage is TRBV28 and J usage is TRBJ2-6, with D perhaps matching TRBD2 (6 bases). The CDR3 totals 15 residues. Trimming cost V 2 bases and J 4 bases, with 9 bases left between them. Germline lookup yields CDR1 MDHEN and CDR2 SYDVKM. The CDR3 protein is CASSLGGVGANVLTF. CDR3 coding DNA: TGTGCCAGCAGTTTAGGCGGGGTCGGGGCCAACGTCCTGACTTTC.

The chain recombines TRBV5-1 with TRBJ1-1; 11 bases fit TRBD1. CDR1 is SGHRS, CDR2 YFSETQ, per germline. V was pared by 4 bases and J by 5 bases, with 4 bases of the junction left unmatched. The CDR3 covers 14 residues. The CDR3 loop reads CASSKGDRGTEAFF. In DNA, the CDR3 is TGCGCCAGCAGCAAAGGGGACAGGGGGACTGAAGCTTTCTTT.

The V gene is TRBV6-6, the J gene TRBJ2-7; 7 bases align to TRBD1. This CDR3 contains 16 residues. V shed 4 bases, J shed 5 bases, and the junction held 14 bases outside the gene matches. CDR1 MNHNY and CDR2 SVGAGI come from the germline V gene (reference sequence). The CDR3 nucleotides are TGTGCCAGCAGTTCGCCTACAGGGGACCGCCGGGACGAGCAGTACTTC. Protein product: CASSSPTGDRRDEQYF.

The CDR3 is CASSLPQGLGEKLFF. The CDR3, as DNA: TGTGCCAGCAGTCTCCCACAGGGGCTCGGTGAAAAACTGTTTTTT. The chain links TRBV28 to TRBJ1-4, with 7 bases matching TRBD1. The CDR3 sequence is 15 residues long. V trimming: 5 bases; J trimming: 7 bases; junction bases outside the gene matches: 10. Germline-derived CDR1 and CDR2 are MDHEN and SYDVKM.

The chain links TRBV5-6 to TRBJ2-1, with D tentatively TRBD2 (6 bases). The CDR3 loop spans 17 amino acids. V was cut by 6 bases and J by 1 base, with 20 bases left in between. Germline CDR1 SGHDT, CDR2 YYEEEE. CDR3 nucleotides: TGTGCCAGCAACCGATTGGGGATAGCGGAATCCTACAATGAGCAGTTCTTC. It yields the protein CASNRLGIAESYNEQFF.

The chain couples TRBV19 to TRBJ2-6; TRBD2 might be the D (5 bases). Germline assignment: CDR1 LNHDA and CDR2 SQIVND (reference sequence). This CDR3 region has 17 residues. Trimming took 0 bases from V and 2 from J, leaving 11 bases between them. This CDR3 reads CASSIDREGPGANVLTF. CDR3 coding DNA: TGTGCCAGTAGTATAGATCGAGAGGGCCCTGGGGCCAACGTCCTGACTTTC. Together with reference TRBV19 and TRBJ2-6, the CDR3 gives the full variable domain: DGGITQSPKYLFRKEGQNVTLSCEQNLNHDAMYWYRQDPGQGLRLIYYSQIVNDFQKGDIAEGYSVSREKKESFPLTVTSAQKNPTAFYLCASSIDREGPGANVLTFGAGSRLTVL.

The chain links TRBV10-3 to TRBJ2-2; no firm D call. V gave up 0 bases and J gave up 4 bases, with 9 bases separating them. The CDR3 is made up of 15 amino acids. Germline CDR1 is ENHRY and CDR2 is SYGVKD. The DNA for the CDR3 is TGTGCCATCAGTGAGTCGGGCAGCTCCACCGGGGAGCTGTTTTTT. It specifies CAISESGSSTGELFF.

This clone was picked up one time. V usage is TRBV15 and J usage is TRBJ1-2; D is perhaps TRBD1 (5 bases). This CDR3 has 15 residues. The germline gives CDR1 LNHNV, CDR2 YYDKDF (reference sequence). Trimming stripped 4 bases from V and 1 base from J, with 13 bases between. The CDR3 DNA reads TGTGCCACCAGCAAGGGTGGGGGGAATAACTATGGCTACACCTTC. It translates to CATSKGGGNNYGYTF.

J is TRBJ1-5 and V is TRBV10-2; D is uncertain. CDR3 length equals 14 residues. Looked up from germline, CDR1 is WSHSY and CDR2 is SAAADI. The ends were cut back, 7 bases at V and 6 bases at J, with 16 bases in the middle. The CDR3 nucleotides read TGCGCCAGCAATCCGGGAGGCAGTAGTCAGCCCCAGCATTTT. Amino acid sequence: CASNPGGSSQPQHF.

The V and J genes are TRBV5-1 and TRBJ1-1; D not resolved. This CDR3 has 12 amino acids. CDR1 is SGHRS, CDR2 YFSETQ, per germline. V was clipped by 0 bases and J by 9 bases, with 9 bases between them. DNA of the CDR3: TGCGCCAGCAGCTTGGATCAGTTCCAAGCTTTCTTT. It is translated as CASSLDQFQAFF.

This rearrangement joins TRBV5-1 to TRBJ2-5; 13 bases line up with TRBD2. This CDR3 spans 15 amino acids. J was trimmed by 5 bases and V by 4 bases; bases with no gene match: 5. Germline V CDR1 and CDR2: SGHRS, YFSETQ. CDR3 protein: CASSRTSGSGETQYF. The DNA for the CDR3 is TGCGCCAGCAGCAGGACTAGCGGGAGTGGGGAGACCCAGTACTTC.

This sequence joins TRBV6-1 and TRBJ1-2, with D maybe TRBD1 (5 bases). The V and J ends lost 2 bases and 3 bases respectively, with 13 bases between them. Germline V gives CDR1 MNHNS, CDR2 SASEGT. The CDR3 has 15 residues. Here the CDR3 DNA reads TGTGCCAGCAGTGAAATGGGTGGGGCGGACTATGGCTACACCTTC. Amino acid sequence: CASSEMGGADYGYTF.

The chain joins TRBV11-2 to TRBJ1-5, with D maybe TRBD1 (6 bases). The CDR3 length is 18 residues. The germline CDR1 and CDR2 sequences are SGHAT and FQNNGV. Trimming removed 4 bases from V and 3 bases from J, with 22 bases in between. CDR3 sequence (DNA): TGTGCCAGCAGCTCCATTACAGGGAAGCCGATGGACAATCAGCCCCAGCATTTT. This encodes CASSSITGKPMDNQPQHF.